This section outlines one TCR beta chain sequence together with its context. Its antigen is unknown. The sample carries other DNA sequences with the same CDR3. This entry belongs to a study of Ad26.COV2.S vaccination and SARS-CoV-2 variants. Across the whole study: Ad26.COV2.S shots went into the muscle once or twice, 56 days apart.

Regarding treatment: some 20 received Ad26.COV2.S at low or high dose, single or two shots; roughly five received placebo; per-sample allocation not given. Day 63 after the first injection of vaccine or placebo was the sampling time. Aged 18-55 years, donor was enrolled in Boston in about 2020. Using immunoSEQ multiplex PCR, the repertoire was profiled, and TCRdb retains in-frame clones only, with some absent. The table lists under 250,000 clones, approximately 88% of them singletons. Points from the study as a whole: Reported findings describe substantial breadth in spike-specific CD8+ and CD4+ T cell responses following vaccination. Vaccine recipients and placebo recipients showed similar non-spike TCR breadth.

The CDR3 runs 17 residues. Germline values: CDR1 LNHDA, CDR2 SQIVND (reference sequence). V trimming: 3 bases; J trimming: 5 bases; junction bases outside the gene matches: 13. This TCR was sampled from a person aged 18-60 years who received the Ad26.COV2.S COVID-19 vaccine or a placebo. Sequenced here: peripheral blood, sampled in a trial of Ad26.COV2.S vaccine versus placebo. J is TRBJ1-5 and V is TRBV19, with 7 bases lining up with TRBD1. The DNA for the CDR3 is TGTGCCAGTAGTATTGGGCAGGGGGTCTCAGGGCATCAGCCCCAGCATTTT. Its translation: CASSIGQGVSGHQPQHF.